The sequence of this TCR beta chain was determined in a study of CXCR3-negative and CXCR3-positive naive CD8 T cells. UMI-tagged TRB cDNA libraries were built via 5' RACE. TCRdb reanalyzed the 5' RACE reads, giving one entry per CDR3 protein sequence and no DNA. This sample lists about 89,000 distinct CDR3 sequences; its ten largest clones have 1.1%. As regards this clonotype: The antigen is undetermined.

Every CD8+ subset sample held about 300,000 flow-sorted cells, done in triplicate. A CD45RO-CCR7+CD27+CD95- phenotype identified naive CD8+ T cells. Notes on the study in general: More hydrophobic TRB CDR3s occurred in CXCR3-positive than in CXCR3-negative naive cells.

Germline CDR1 reads SEHNR; CDR2 reads FQNEAQ (reference sequence). This CDR3 spans 13 amino acids. The sequencing input was naive CXCR3+ CD8+ T cells from blood. The subset here: CD45RO-CCR7+CD27+CD95- naive CD8+ T cells expressing CXCR3 (TNR3+). This sequence originates from a human donor in good health. Some clones in this sample may be carry-over from other donors' samples. The V gene is TRBV7-9, the J gene TRBJ2-7; without DNA, the TCRdb call of TRBD2 cannot be checked. The CDR3: CASSWGLADEQYF.